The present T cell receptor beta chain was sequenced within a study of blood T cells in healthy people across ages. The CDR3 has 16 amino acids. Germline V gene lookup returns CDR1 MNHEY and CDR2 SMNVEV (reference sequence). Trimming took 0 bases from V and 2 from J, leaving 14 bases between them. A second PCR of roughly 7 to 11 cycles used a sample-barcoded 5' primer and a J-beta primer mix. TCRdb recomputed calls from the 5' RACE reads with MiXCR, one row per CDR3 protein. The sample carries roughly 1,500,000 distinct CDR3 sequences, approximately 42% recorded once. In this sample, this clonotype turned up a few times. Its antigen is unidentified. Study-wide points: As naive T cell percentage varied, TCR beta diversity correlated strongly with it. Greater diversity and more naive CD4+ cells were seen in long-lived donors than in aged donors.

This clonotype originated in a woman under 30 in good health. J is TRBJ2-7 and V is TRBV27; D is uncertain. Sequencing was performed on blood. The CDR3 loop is CASSLSKVDLPYEQYF. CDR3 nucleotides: TGTGCCAGCAGTTTATCCAAAGTAGACTTGCCCTACGAGCAGTACTTC.